Reported below is one T cell receptor beta chain. Its antigen is currently unknown. This entry comes from a study of T cells expressing NK-cell markers. Turning to the study itself: Among the eight sequenced donors, seven tested HCMV-seropositive and one tested seronegative.

Notes on the study in general: Once again these clonotypes came out on top in the CD3+CD56-NKG2C+ fraction of a handful of donors.

TCRdb re-called the 5' RACE reads and catalogs CDR3 proteins one per entry, DNA excluded. The sample data list 250,000 or so distinct CDR3 sequences. This TCR was recovered from a woman between 18 and 70 years old in good health. The sequencing sample was made of blood T cells: a sorted CD56 or NKG2C T cell subset, CD4+ or CD8+ T cells, or bulk PBMC T cells (not recorded which).

This CDR3 is CSARDQMGSDTQYF. The J gene is TRBJ2-3, the V gene TRBV20-1. The CDR3 runs 14 residues. Germline loops: CDR1 DFQATT, CDR2 SNEGSKA (reference sequence).